These 9 T cell receptor beta chains share one sample of origin, sequenced in a study of control samples from healthy donors and cancer patients. Sequenced by immunoSEQ multiplex PCR; TCRdb stores in-frame clones only, minus some. This table has about 170,000 clones, roughly 95% appearing once. Source material: blood. Receptor source: a woman aged 55-70 years in good health.

This chain connects TRBV7-6 to TRBJ2-1; 7 bases match TRBD2. V lost 1 base, J lost 4 bases, and 7 bases stayed unmatched. Germline CDR1 reads SGHVS; CDR2 reads FNYEAQ. The CDR3 runs 16 residues. CDR3 protein: CASSLGGGSFYNEQFF. As DNA, the CDR3 is TGTGCCAGCAGCTTAGGGGGGGGTAGTTTTTACAATGAGCAGTTCTTC.

The V and J genes are TRBV29-1 and TRBJ2-3; 11 bases are shared with TRBD2. This CDR3 comprises 13 residues. Per germline, CDR1 SQVTM and CDR2 ANQGSEA. Trimming removed 7 bases from V and 3 bases from J; junction bases left unmatched: 3. CDR3 sequence (DNA): TGCAGCGGTGCTAGCGGGGGGACAGATACGCAGTATTTT. Amino acids: CSGASGGTDTQYF.

The chain has TRBV5-1 and TRBJ2-7; D gene ambiguous. CDR3 length: 15 residues. Per the germline V gene, CDR1 is SGHRS and CDR2 is YFSETQ. V lost 4 bases and J lost 0, with 14 bases in between. CDR3 in amino acids: CASSTVPTSSYEQYF. CDR3 nucleotide sequence: TGCGCCAGCAGCACCGTTCCTACGAGCTCCTACGAGCAGTACTTC.

CDR3 amino acids: CASSWRDRGTDTQYF. The CDR3 DNA is TGTGCCAGCAGTTGGCGGGACCGAGGCACAGATACGCAGTATTTT. The chain employs TRBV6-2 or TRBV6-3 and TRBJ2-3; weak D call: TRBD2 (6 bases). Germline V gene lookup returns CDR1 MNHEY and CDR2 SVGEGT. The V end was cut by 4 bases, the J end by 1 base, with 12 bases between. CDR3 length: 15 residues.

The J gene is TRBJ2-3, the V gene TRBV18; tentatively, D is TRBD2 (5 bases). The CDR3 sequence is 15 residues long. Deletions cut 3 bases from V and 1 base from J, with 11 bases between. CDR1 is KGHSH and CDR2 is LQKENI in the germline V gene. The CDR3 is CASSPAVGGTDTQYF. The CDR3 DNA is TGTGCCAGCTCACCGGCCGTGGGAGGCACAGATACGCAGTATTTT.

The chain combines TRBV7-9 with TRBJ2-3, with D perhaps matching TRBD2 (6 bases). Germline-derived CDR1 and CDR2 are SEHNR and FQNEAQ (reference sequence). The CDR3 totals 12 residues. The V end was cut by 3 bases, the J end by 10 bases, with 11 bases between. The CDR3 bases are TGTGCCAGCAGCTTCGGCGGGGAGCCGCAGTATTTT. Translation gives CASSFGGEPQYF.

This chain joins TRBV10-3 and TRBJ2-5; 8 nucleotides agree with TRBD1. The CDR3 runs 16 residues. Germline V CDR1 and CDR2: ENHRY, SYGVKD. The trim removed 10 bases at V and 4 bases at J, leaving 17 bases unmatched. CDR3 in DNA: TGTGCCACCGATCCTGGAAGGGGACAGGTCGGAGAGACCCAGTACTTC. This sequence encodes CATDPGRGQVGETQYF.

The rearrangement links TRBV5-5 to TRBJ1-5; D remains unclear. CDR1 is SGHKS and CDR2 is YYEKEE in the germline V gene (reference sequence). This CDR3 comprises 17 residues. V gave up 4 bases and J gave up 0 bases, with 17 bases separating them. CDR3: CASSGSSGSYSNQPQHF. The CDR3 nucleotides read TGTGCCAGCAGCGGGTCTTCGGGCAGCTATAGCAATCAGCCCCAGCATTTT.

CDR3 loop: CASNRQGGNQPQHF. The CDR3 DNA is TGTGCCAGCAACCGACAGGGGGGTAATCAGCCCCAGCATTTT. The chain uses TRBV9 and TRBJ1-5; 9 nucleotides align to TRBD1. Trimming took 6 bases from V and 4 from J; bases not matched to a gene: 5. Germline assignment: CDR1 SGDLS and CDR2 YYNGEE. CDR3 length: 14 residues.